These 18 T cell receptor beta chains share one sample of origin, sequenced in a study of vaccination and CD4 T cells after COVID-19. Antigens of these TCRs are unknown. Described treatment: approximately nine-day PBMC culture with coronavirus spike peptide pools or control peptides (ViraFEST assay). An Oncomine TCR Beta short-read assay was used to sequence the DNA from cultured CD4+ T cells. Each CDR3 protein is one row after TCRdb ran MiXCR on the PCR reads. The sample consists of some 22,000 distinct CDR3 sequences, 67% of them appearing once. Sequencing was performed on CD4+ T cells from blood, cultured in vitro, taken after SARS-CoV-2 vaccination. These receptors came from a human donor who received a COVID-19 vaccine.

This clonotype has more than one count but fewer than ten. The genes are TRBV4-2 and TRBJ2-7; TRBD1 agrees at 7 bases. The V gene end was trimmed by 3 bases and the J gene end by 0 bases; junction bases not matched to a gene: 8. The CDR3 loop spans 16 amino acids. From germline, CDR1 is LGHNA and CDR2 YNFKEQ. CDR3 coding DNA: TGTGCCAGCAGCCAGGTACCGGGACAGCGCTCCTACGAGCAGTACTTC. Its translation is CASSQVPGQRSYEQYF.

This clonotype showed up just once. CDR3 sequence: CASRLTGDTDEKLFF. The CDR3 bases are TGCGCCAGCAGGCTCACGGGGGACACTGATGAAAAACTGTTTTTT. The V and J genes are TRBV5-1 and TRBJ1-4, with D possibly TRBD1 on 6 matching bases. V lost 5 bases to trimming and J lost 6 bases, with 17 bases between them. Germline assignment: CDR1 SGHRS and CDR2 YFSETQ. This CDR3 comprises 15 residues.

This clonotype has a handful of counts. The rearrangement joins TRBV19 to TRBJ1-5; 8 nucleotides agree with TRBD1. The CDR3 has 17 residues. Germline-derived CDR1 and CDR2 are LNHDA and SQIVND (reference sequence). The J segment lost 4 bases and the V segment lost 6 bases, leaving 14 bases of the junction unmatched. As DNA, the CDR3 is TGTGCCAGTAGCACCAGACAGGGGAGGGGACAGAATCAGCCCCAGCATTTT. Translating gives CASSTRQGRGQNQPQHF.

This chain uses TRBV7-2 with TRBJ2-7; TRBD2 matches at 8 bases. Germline assignment: CDR1 SGHTA and CDR2 FQGNSA. The CDR3 covers 14 residues. The V gene end was trimmed by 5 bases and the J gene end by 5 bases; junction bases not matched to a gene: 8. The DNA for the CDR3 is TGTGCCAGCAGCCAAGCCGGGGGGGCCCACGAGCAGTACTTC. The encoded protein is CASSQAGGAHEQYF.

The V and J genes are TRBV4-1 and TRBJ1-5; D may be TRBD1 (6 bases). The CDR3 has 16 residues. Germline loops: CDR1 MGHRA, CDR2 YSYEKL. Trimming removed 0 bases from V and 2 bases from J, with 11 bases in between. The DNA of the CDR3 is TGCGCCAGCAGCCAAGAGGGCGGGGGCCGCAATCAGCCCCAGCATTTT. This sequence encodes CASSQEGGGRNQPQHF.

The chain carries TRBV20-1 and TRBJ2-3; weak D call: TRBD1 (5 bases). CDR1 DFQATT and CDR2 SNEGSKA come from the germline V gene (reference sequence). The length of the CDR3 is 15 residues. The V end lost 5 bases, the J end lost 0 bases, and 15 bases lay between the germline ends. CDR3 sequence: CSAPPTVSSTDTQYF. The CDR3 coding sequence is TGCAGTGCTCCCCCGACAGTCTCTAGCACAGATACGCAGTATTTT.

This rearrangement joins TRBV7-2 to TRBJ2-7; 7 positions match TRBD1. J was trimmed by 4 bases and V by 3 bases; bases with no gene match: 9. The length of the CDR3 is 15 residues. Per the germline V gene, CDR1 is SGHTA and CDR2 is FQGNSA. The CDR3 region is CASSFLTGLGYEQYF. The CDR3 nucleotides are TGTGCCAGCAGCTTCTTGACAGGGCTCGGGTACGAGCAGTACTTC.

The sample holds one count of this clonotype. This rearrangement joins TRBV27 to TRBJ1-6; D perhaps matches TRBD1 (5 bases). CDR1 MNHEY and CDR2 SMNVEV come from the germline V gene (reference sequence). The ends were cut back, 5 bases at V and 9 bases at J, with 17 bases in the middle. This CDR3 contains 15 residues. CDR3 loop: CASSTRAGLSSPLHF. The CDR3 DNA reads as TGTGCCAGCAGTACTAGGGCAGGGTTAAGTTCACCCCTCCACTTT.

The chain recombines TRBV20-1 with TRBJ2-3, with 10 bases fitting TRBD1. Germline CDR1 and CDR2: DFQATT and SNEGSKA (reference sequence). V dropped 4 bases and J dropped 1; count of bases not matched to a gene: 8. The CDR3 sequence is 16 residues long. The CDR3 DNA reads TGCAGTGCTAACGACAGGGGGCTTAGGCGCACAGATACGCAGTATTTT. It translates to CSANDRGLRRTDTQYF.

This clonotype showed up just once. The V gene is TRBV20-1, the J gene TRBJ1-2, with TRBD1 matching 10 bases. This CDR3 spans 15 amino acids. V dropped 1 base and J dropped 7; count of bases not matched to a gene: 9. CDR1 and CDR2 from the germline V gene are DFQATT and SNEGSKA (reference sequence). The CDR3 sequence: CSARVGQGWSGGYTF. The CDR3 DNA reads as TGCAGTGCTAGAGTGGGACAGGGGTGGAGCGGTGGCTACACCTTC.

V and J are TRBV20-1 and TRBJ1-4; tentative D call: TRBD1 (6 bases). CDR1 DFQATT and CDR2 SNEGSKA come from the germline V gene (reference sequence). The CDR3 has 14 amino acids. V was clipped by 6 bases and J by 8 bases, with 19 bases between them. The CDR3: CSAVSGGGGEKLFF. CDR3 nucleotide sequence: TGCAGTGCAGTGAGCGGGGGCGGAGGGGAAAAACTGTTTTTT.

The rearrangement links TRBV18 to TRBJ2-5, with D perhaps TRBD2 (5 bases). The CDR3 runs to 14 residues. Germline CDR1 KGHSH, CDR2 LQKENI. The germline V and J ends were trimmed by 9 bases and 5 bases, with 19 bases remaining between them. Here the CDR3 DNA reads TGTGCCAGTTCTCCGGGCCCTAGCAGGGAGACCCAGTACTTC. This sequence encodes CASSPGPSRETQYF.

The chain has TRBV20-1 and TRBJ1-3; D perhaps matches TRBD1 (5 bases). The germline CDR1 and CDR2 sequences are DFQATT and SNEGSKA (reference sequence). With 3 bases removed from V and 4 bases from J, the gap between germline ends came to 16 bases. The CDR3 loop spans 15 amino acids. The CDR3 DNA follows: TGCAGTGCTAGGGATTCCGGGACGGAGGGAAACACCATATATTTT. It is translated as CSARDSGTEGNTIYF.

The chain has TRBV24-1 and TRBJ1-3; D is possibly TRBD1 (6 bases). Germline lookup yields CDR1 KGHDR and CDR2 SFDVKD. Trimming stripped 4 bases from V and 4 bases from J, with 10 bases between. This CDR3 is built from 14 residues. CDR3 region: CATSDSGTGNTIYF. The DNA of the CDR3 is TGTGCCACCAGTGACTCCGGGACAGGAAACACCATATATTTT.

The CDR3 DNA reads TGTGCCAGCAGCCCGGGACCTACCTCCTCCTACGAGCAGTACTTC. Amino acids: CASSPGPTSSYEQYF. The rearrangement uses TRBV7-2 and TRBJ2-7; D may match TRBD1 or TRBD2 (5 bases each). Germline CDR1 and CDR2: SGHTA and FQGNSA. This CDR3 comprises 15 residues. The V and J ends lost 5 bases and 0 bases respectively, with 14 bases between them.

This clonotype has only a few counts. The chain recombines TRBV7-6 with TRBJ2-7, with D possibly being TRBD1 (6 bases). There are 13 residues in the CDR3. In germline, CDR1 is SGHVS, CDR2 FNYEAQ. Trimming cost V 2 bases and J 5 bases, with 10 bases left between them. CDR3 DNA: TGTGCCAGCAGCTTAAGCCAGGGGAACGAGCAGTACTTC. Translating gives CASSLSQGNEQYF.

The chain links TRBV20-1 to TRBJ1-1; possibly TRBD1 for D (6 bases). This CDR3 spans 15 amino acids. V dropped 6 bases and J dropped 2 bases, with 19 bases sitting between them. Germline assignment: CDR1 DFQATT and CDR2 SNEGSKA (reference sequence). Written as DNA, the CDR3 is TGCAGTGCCACCTCAAGGGGGGCCGGTAACACTGAAGCTTTCTTT. It encodes CSATSRGAGNTEAFF.

In the case of this clonotype: At one boundary the junction diverges from the germline segment, which might be a read error. This chain links TRBV12-3 or TRBV12-4 with TRBJ2-5, with D uncertain. CDR3 length: 14 residues. CDR3 protein: CAGSPPWEQETQYF. CDR3 nucleotide sequence: TGTGCCGGCAGTCCCCCGTGGGAACAAGAGACCCAGTACTTC.